Below are 3 T cell receptor beta chains sequenced from a single sample in a study of CD8+CD57+ T cells in acquired aplastic anemia. For sequencing, patients were chosen who had shown expansion of CD8+CD57+ cells by flow cytometry. The template for TCR beta VDJ and CDR3 sequence profiling was genomic DNA. MiXCR, run by TCRdb on the reads, gives a single entry per CDR3 protein. The sample lists roughly 240,000 distinct CDR3 sequences, roughly half seen once, with 7% to 10% in the top ten. The sample consisted of sorted CD4+, CD8+, or CD8+CD57+ T cells (not recorded which) from PBMCs. The receptors shown here come from a human donor with aplastic anemia.

The CDR3 DNA is TGTGCCATGGCCGGGCGAGTTAATGAGCAGTTCTTC. Its translation: CAMAGRVNEQFF. The rearrangement uses TRBV10-3 and TRBJ2-1; D is ambiguous. The CDR3 has 12 residues. Trimming shortened V by 9 bases and J by 7 bases, and 13 bases separated the two germline ends. The germline gives CDR1 ENHRY, CDR2 SYGVKD.

Ten or more counts support this clonotype. The chain recombines TRBV14 with TRBJ1-2; 11 bases match TRBD1. Germline trimming cut 2 bases from V and 2 bases from J; bases unmatched to any gene: 7. Germline CDR1 is SGHDN and CDR2 is FVKESK. This CDR3 contains 17 residues. The CDR3, as DNA: TGTGCCAGCAGCCAATCAGGACAGGGGGCGCGGAACTATGGCTACACCTTC. As protein: CASSQSGQGARNYGYTF.

In this sample, this clonotype turned up a few times. This chain joins TRBV25-1 and TRBJ1-6, with 7 bases lining up with TRBD1. CDR1 is MGHDK, CDR2 SYGVNS, per germline. The junction had 10 bases not matched to a gene; V was cut back by 4 bases and J by 10 bases. The CDR3 length is 15 residues. CDR3 coding DNA: TGTGCCAGCAGTGGGGGGGACAGTCTTGCCTCACCCCTCCACTTT. Translating it yields CASSGGDSLASPLHF.